This T cell receptor (beta chain) was recovered during a study of low-dose radiotherapy and immunotherapy resistance in tumors. Turning to the study itself: The treatment that patients received was intravenous nivolumab 240 mg every two weeks plus ipilimumab 1 mg/kg every six weeks. Intravenously given cyclophosphamide 200 mg/m2 followed a two-week schedule that placed each dose one day before radiation and immunotherapy.

Trimming took 2 bases from V and 7 from J, leaving 17 bases between them. This CDR3 comprises 15 residues. In germline, CDR1 is SGHVS, CDR2 FNYEAQ. TRAV- and TRBV-specific primers, spanning alpha and beta chains, primed first-strand cDNA. For amplifying TCRs, the PCR ran for about 22 cycles with Phusion, which was used together with a constant-region primer and the adapter on the V primers. TCRdb recomputed calls from the reads with MiXCR, one row per CDR3 protein. The data contain 14,000 to 15,000 distinct CDR3 sequences, approximately 50% of them singletons. All of the donors were given nivolumab, ipilimumab, aspirin, low-dose cyclophosphamide and low-dose radiotherapy as part of RACIN, a single-arm trial.

The clonotype originates from a human donor with advanced metastatic prostate, ovarian, gallbladder or colorectal cancer (not recorded which). This table probably holds off-target reads from a library built for another chain. V gene TRBV7-6 combines with J gene TRBJ2-5; possibly TRBD1 for D (6 bases). CDR3 sequence (DNA): TGTGCCAGCAGCTTAACAGGGACGGTAGGAGGGACCCAGTACTTC. This translates into CASSLTGTVGGTQYF.